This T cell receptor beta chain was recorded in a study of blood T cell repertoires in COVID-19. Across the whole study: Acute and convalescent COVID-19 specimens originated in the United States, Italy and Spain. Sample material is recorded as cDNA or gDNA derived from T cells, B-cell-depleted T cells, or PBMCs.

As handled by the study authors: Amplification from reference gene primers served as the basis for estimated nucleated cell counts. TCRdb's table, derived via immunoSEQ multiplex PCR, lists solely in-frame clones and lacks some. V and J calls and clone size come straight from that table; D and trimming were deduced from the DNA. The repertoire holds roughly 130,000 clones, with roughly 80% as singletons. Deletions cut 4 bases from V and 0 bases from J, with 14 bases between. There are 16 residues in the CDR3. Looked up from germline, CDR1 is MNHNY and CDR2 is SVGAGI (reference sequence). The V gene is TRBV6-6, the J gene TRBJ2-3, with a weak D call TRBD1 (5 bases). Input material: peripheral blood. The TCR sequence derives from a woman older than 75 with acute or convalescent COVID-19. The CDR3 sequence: CASSSYRSTSTDTQYF. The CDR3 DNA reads TGTGCCAGCAGTTCGTACAGGTCGACTAGCACAGATACGCAGTATTTT.